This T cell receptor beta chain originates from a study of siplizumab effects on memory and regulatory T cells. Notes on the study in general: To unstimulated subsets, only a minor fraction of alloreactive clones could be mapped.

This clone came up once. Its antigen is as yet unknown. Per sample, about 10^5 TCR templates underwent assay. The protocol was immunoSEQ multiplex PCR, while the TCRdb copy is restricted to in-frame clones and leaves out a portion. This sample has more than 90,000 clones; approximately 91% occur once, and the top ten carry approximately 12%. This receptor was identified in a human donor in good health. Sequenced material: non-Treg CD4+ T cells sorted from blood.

The CDR3 DNA is TGTGCCAGCAGTAAGCTCGGACCATCCTACGAGCAGTACTTC. Translating gives CASSKLGPSYEQYF. The gene calls are TRBV6-5 and TRBJ2-7; D gene uncertain. CDR1 is MNHEY, CDR2 SVGAGI, per germline. V was cut by 5 bases and J by 1 base, with 12 bases left in between. The length of the CDR3 is 14 residues.